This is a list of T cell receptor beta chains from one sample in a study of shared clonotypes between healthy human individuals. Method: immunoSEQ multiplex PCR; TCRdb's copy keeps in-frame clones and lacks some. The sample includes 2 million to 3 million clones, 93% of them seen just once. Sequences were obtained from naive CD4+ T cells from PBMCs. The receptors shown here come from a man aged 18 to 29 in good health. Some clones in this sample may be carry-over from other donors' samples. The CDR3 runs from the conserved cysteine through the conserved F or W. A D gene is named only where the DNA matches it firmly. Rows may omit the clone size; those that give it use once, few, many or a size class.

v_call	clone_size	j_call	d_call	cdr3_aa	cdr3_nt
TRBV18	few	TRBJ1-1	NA	CASSGMTGMRLTEAFF	TGTGCCAGCTCGGGAATGACCGGGATGAGGTTAACTGAAGCTTTCTTT
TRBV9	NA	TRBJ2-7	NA	CASSVDYSYEQYF	TGTGCCAGCAGCGTGGACTACTCCTACGAGCAGTACTTC
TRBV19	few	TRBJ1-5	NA	CASSIVPGSQHF	TGTGCCAGTAGTATCGTCCCCGGCTCCCAGCATTTT
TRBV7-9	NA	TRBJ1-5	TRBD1	CASTKGMGQSNQPQHF	TGTGCCAGCACCAAGGGGATGGGACAGAGCAATCAGCCCCAGCATTTT
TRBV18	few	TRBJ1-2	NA	CASSPPGGNYGYTF	TGTGCCAGCTCACCACCGGGCGGAAACTATGGCTACACCTTC
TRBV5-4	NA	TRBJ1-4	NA	CASSLELDSNEKLFF	TGTGCCAGCAGCTTGGAATTAGATTCTAATGAAAAACTGTTTTTT
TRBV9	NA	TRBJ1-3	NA	CASSVGAAGNTIYF	TGTGCCAGCAGCGTAGGTGCAGCTGGAAACACCATATATTTT
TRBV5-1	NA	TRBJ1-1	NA	CASSLEDGMNTEAFF	TGCGCCAGCAGCTTGGAGGATGGGATGAACACTGAAGCTTTCTTT
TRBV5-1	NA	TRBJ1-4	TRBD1	CASSLGGKGADEKLFF	TGCGCCAGCAGCTTGGGTGGAAAGGGGGCAGATGAAAAACTGTTTTTT
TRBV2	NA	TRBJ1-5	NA	CASSENGRNQPQHF	TGTGCCAGCAGCGAAAATGGTCGTAATCAGCCCCAGCATTTT
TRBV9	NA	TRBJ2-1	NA	CASSGTVRGAASSYNEQFF	TGTGCCAGCAGCGGAACTGTAAGGGGGGCTGCGTCTTCCTACAATGAGCAGTTCTTC
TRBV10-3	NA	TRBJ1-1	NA	CAITSSGGVLYEAFF	TGTGCCATCACCTCCTCGGGGGGGGTACTCTACGAAGCTTTCTTT
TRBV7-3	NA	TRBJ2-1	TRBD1	CASRRDRGYNEQFF	TGTGCCAGCAGACGGGACAGGGGGTACAATGAGCAGTTCTTC
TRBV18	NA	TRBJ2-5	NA	CASSPRASAGYQETQYF	TGTGCCAGCTCACCACGGGCTAGCGCGGGGTACCAAGAGACCCAGTACTTC
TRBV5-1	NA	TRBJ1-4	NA	CASSPQGEKLFF	TGCGCCAGCAGCCCCCAGGGGGAAAAACTGTTTTTT
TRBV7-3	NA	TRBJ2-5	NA	CASSSGRKLGGAETQYF	TGTGCCAGCAGCTCGGGAAGAAAACTAGGCGGTGCAGAGACCCAGTACTTC
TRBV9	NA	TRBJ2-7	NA	CASSLGGPGGTRGYEQYF	TGTGCCAGCAGCCTAGGGGGGCCCGGGGGGACCCGGGGATACGAGCAGTACTTC
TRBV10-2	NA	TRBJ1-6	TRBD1	CASSEWTGTYNSPLHF	TGCGCCAGCAGCGAGTGGACAGGCACCTATAATTCACCCCTCCACTTT
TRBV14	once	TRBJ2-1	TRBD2	CASARSGRNNEQFF	TGTGCCAGCGCGCGTAGCGGGCGTAATAATGAGCAGTTCTTC
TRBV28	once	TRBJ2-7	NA	CASRPGPQFYEQYF	TGTGCCAGCAGGCCGGGACCGCAATTCTACGAGCAGTACTTC
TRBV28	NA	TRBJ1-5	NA	CASSLQGQPQHF	TGTGCCAGCAGTTTGCAAGGACAGCCCCAGCATTTT
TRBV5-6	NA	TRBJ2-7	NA	CASSSHGTNSYEQYF	TGTGCCAGCAGCTCCCACGGTACAAACTCCTACGAGCAGTACTTC
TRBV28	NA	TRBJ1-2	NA	CALWARANGYTF	TGTGCCCTGTGGGCGCGGGCAAACGGCTACACCTTC
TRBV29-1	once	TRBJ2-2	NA	CSAEGQGAIGELFF	TGCAGCGCTGAAGGACAAGGGGCTATCGGGGAGCTGTTTTTT
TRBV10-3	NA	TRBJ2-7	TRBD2	CAISGSSGSYEQYF	TGTGCCATCAGTGGTTCTAGCGGCTCCTACGAGCAGTACTTC
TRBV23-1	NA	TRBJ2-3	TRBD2	CALRLADSTDTQYF	TGCGCCCTCCGACTAGCAGACAGCACAGATACGCAGTATTTT
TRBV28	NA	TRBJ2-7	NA	CASTLGGIGYEQYF	TGTGCCAGCACCCTTGGAGGGATCGGGTACGAGCAGTACTTC
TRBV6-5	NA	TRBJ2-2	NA	CASSYAGERTGELFF	TGTGCCAGCAGTTACGCAGGGGAGAGAACCGGGGAGCTGTTTTTT
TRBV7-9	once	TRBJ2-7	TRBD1	CASSSDSGTGSYEQYF	TGTGCCAGCAGCTCCGATTCCGGGACAGGGTCTTACGAGCAGTACTTC
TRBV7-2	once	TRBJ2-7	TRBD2	CASSAGLAGGLEQYF	TGTGCCAGCAGCGCCGGACTAGCGGGAGGTCTCGAGCAGTACTTC
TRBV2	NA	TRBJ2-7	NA	CASKEVVGYEQYF	TGTGCCAGCAAAGAGGTAGTCGGCTACGAGCAGTACTTC
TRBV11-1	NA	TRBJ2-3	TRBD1	CASSLDRASDTQYF	TGTGCCAGCAGCCTCGACAGGGCTTCAGATACGCAGTATTTT
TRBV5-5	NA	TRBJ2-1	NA	CASSLVGGGSEQFF	TGTGCCAGCAGCTTGGTAGGGGGAGGTAGTGAGCAGTTCTTC
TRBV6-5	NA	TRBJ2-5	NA	CASQDQETQYF	TGTGCCAGTCAGGACCAAGAGACCCAGTACTTC
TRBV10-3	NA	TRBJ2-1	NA	CAISESDEQFF	TGTGCCATCAGTGAGTCCGATGAGCAGTTCTTC
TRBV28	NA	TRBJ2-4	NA	CASSFGLVGSKNIQYF	TGTGCCAGCAGTTTTGGTCTAGTAGGGTCCAAAAACATTCAGTACTTC
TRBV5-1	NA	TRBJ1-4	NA	CASSLYRADEKLFF	TGCGCCAGCAGCTTGTACAGGGCTGATGAAAAACTGTTTTTT
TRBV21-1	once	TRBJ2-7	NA	CASSGTGAKPTRQYF	TGTGCCAGCAGCGGCACAGGGGCTAAACCTACGAGGCAGTACTTC
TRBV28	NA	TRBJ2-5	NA	CASSGLVGTVEETQYF	TGTGCCAGCAGTGGGTTGGTGGGGACGGTAGAGGAGACCCAGTACTTC
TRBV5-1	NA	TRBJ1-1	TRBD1	CASRGPPTGGNTEAFF	TGCGCCAGCAGGGGCCCCCCCACAGGGGGGAACACTGAAGCTTTCTTT
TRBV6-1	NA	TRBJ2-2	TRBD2	CASSEPAGANTGELFF	TGTGCCAGCAGTGAACCGGCGGGAGCGAACACCGGGGAGCTGTTTTTT
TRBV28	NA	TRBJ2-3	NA	CASRHDTDTQYF	TGTGCCAGCAGACACGACACAGATACGCAGTATTTT
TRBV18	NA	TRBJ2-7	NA	CASSPDLQSTYEQYF	TGTGCCAGCTCACCGGATTTGCAGTCTACCTACGAGCAGTACTTC
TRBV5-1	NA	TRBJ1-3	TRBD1	CASSLSQQGAGNTIYF	TGCGCCAGCAGCTTGTCCCAACAGGGGGCTGGAAACACCATATATTTT
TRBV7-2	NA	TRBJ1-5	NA	CASSLGVNQPQHF	TGTGCCAGCAGCTTAGGGGTAAATCAGCCCCAGCATTTT
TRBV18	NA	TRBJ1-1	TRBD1	CASSPQQGRNTEAFF	TGTGCCAGCTCACCGCAACAGGGGAGGAACACTGAAGCTTTCTTT
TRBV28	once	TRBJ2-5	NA	CASSRRETQYF	TGTGCCAGCAGCCGCCGGGAGACCCAGTACTTC
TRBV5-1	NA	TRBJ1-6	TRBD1	CASSPRQGYNSPLHF	TGCGCCAGCAGCCCTCGACAGGGGTATAATTCACCCCTCCACTTT
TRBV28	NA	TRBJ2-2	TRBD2	CASVKGGFSTGELFF	TGTGCCAGCGTAAAGGGAGGGTTTTCGACCGGGGAGCTGTTTTTT
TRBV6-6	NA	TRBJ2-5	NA	CASSYRGGQETQYF	TGTGCCAGCAGTTACAGGGGCGGACAAGAGACCCAGTACTTC
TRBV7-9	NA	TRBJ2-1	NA	CASSPSRGGYNEQFF	TGTGCCAGCAGCCCTAGTAGGGGGGGGTACAATGAGCAGTTCTTC
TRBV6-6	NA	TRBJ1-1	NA	CASSYSKGGNTEAFF	TGTGCCAGCAGTTACTCGAAGGGGGGGAACACTGAAGCTTTCTTT
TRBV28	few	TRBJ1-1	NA	CAAKPPGPEAFF	TGTGCGGCCAAACCTCCGGGACCTGAAGCTTTCTTT
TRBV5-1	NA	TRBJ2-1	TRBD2	CASSFGGRINEQFF	TGCGCCAGCAGCTTCGGCGGGAGAATTAATGAGCAGTTCTTC